The 13 T cell receptor beta chains below come from one sample, sequenced in a study of Ad26.COV2.S vaccination and SARS-CoV-2 variants. Clones were read by immunoSEQ multiplex PCR, and TCRdb kept only the in-frame ones, dropping some. The sample shows 350,000 to 400,000 clones, about nine tenths of them seen only once. Specified treatment: some 20 received Ad26.COV2.S at low or high dose, single or two shots; roughly 5 received placebo; per-sample allocation not given. Specimen acquisition occurred on day 63 following the initial vaccine or placebo injection. The sample in question was peripheral blood, obtained in a trial of Ad26.COV2.S vaccine versus placebo. The receptors shown here come from a person between 18 and 60 years old who received the Ad26.COV2.S COVID-19 vaccine or a placebo.

A single count supports this clone. This rearrangement joins TRBV18 to TRBJ1-1; D gene uncertain. This CDR3 is 15 amino acids long. V was trimmed by 3 bases and J by 0 bases, leaving 11 bases between them. The germline CDR1 and CDR2 sequences are KGHSH and LQKENI. Here the CDR3 reads CASSPRVDMNTEAFF. The DNA of the CDR3 is TGTGCCAGCTCACCCCGGGTCGACATGAACACTGAAGCTTTCTTT.

J is TRBJ1-1 and V is TRBV9; possibly TRBD1 for D (5 bases). Germline V CDR1 and CDR2: SGDLS, YYNGEE. V lost 5 bases and J 2 bases, leaving 10 bases between the germline ends. CDR3 length: 13 residues. The CDR3 DNA reads TGTGCCAGCAGGGGACCCCTAAACACTGAAGCTTTCTTT. It encodes CASRGPLNTEAFF.

J is TRBJ1-1 and V is TRBV30; D not certain. Germline V gene sequence: CDR1 GTSNPN, CDR2 SVGIG (reference sequence). The V end was cut by 4 bases, the J end by 1 base, with 10 bases between. The CDR3 length is 13 residues. The CDR3 sequence: CAWTTQRNTEAFF. CDR3 in DNA: TGTGCCTGGACTACTCAGCGGAACACTGAAGCTTTCTTT.

This clone occurred a few times. V usage is TRBV6-1 and J usage is TRBJ2-7; D gene ambiguous. Trimming removed 0 bases at V and 5 bases at J, with 11 bases between. The CDR3 runs to 14 residues. The germline V gene has CDR1 MNHNS and CDR2 SASEGT. This chain's CDR3 is CASSEADPMDEQYF. The CDR3 DNA reads as TGTGCCAGCAGTGAAGCGGACCCCATGGACGAGCAGTACTTC.

Concerning this clone itself: The sample holds other DNA sequences that translate to the same CDR3. The J gene is TRBJ1-1, the V gene TRBV6-5; no clear D. The CDR3 is 11 residues long. Germline lookup yields CDR1 MNHEY and CDR2 SVGAGI. With 7 bases removed from V and 5 bases from J, the gap between germline ends came to 8 bases. The CDR3 loop is CASTRGTEAFF. Here the CDR3 DNA reads TGTGCCAGCACGCGTGGGACTGAAGCTTTCTTT.

The chain recombines TRBV5-5 with TRBJ2-5, with TRBD2 as a possible D gene (6 bases). From germline, CDR1 is SGHKS and CDR2 YYEKEE (reference sequence). The CDR3 consists of 13 residues. V was shortened by 4 bases and J by 2 bases, with 9 bases between the two germline ends. The DNA of the CDR3 is TGTGCCAGCAGCGGGGGGTTACAAGAGACCCAGTACTTC. As protein: CASSGGLQETQYF. Complete variable domain (other parts from reference TRBV5-5 and TRBJ2-5): DAGVTQSPTHLIKTRGQQVTLRCSPISGHKSVSWYQQVLGQGPQFIFQYYEKEERGRGNFPDRFSARQFPNYSSELNVNALLLGDSALYLCASSGGLQETQYFGPGTRLLVL.

The chain combines TRBV7-2 with TRBJ2-1, with a possible D match to TRBD1 (5 bases). Per the germline V gene, CDR1 is SGHTA and CDR2 is FQGNSA. This CDR3 is built from 18 residues. V lost 6 bases to trimming and J lost 6 bases, with 27 bases between them. Here the CDR3 DNA reads TGTGCCAGCAGTCTCAAACCTTCAGGGTACCGGTTTGGCAATGAGCAGTTCTTC. This encodes CASSLKPSGYRFGNEQFF.

This clone was counted a few times. V and J are TRBV30 and TRBJ1-4; D is uncertain. The CDR3 sequence is 12 residues long. With 6 bases removed from V and 7 bases from J, the gap between germline ends came to 12 bases. Germline V gene sequence: CDR1 GTSNPN, CDR2 SVGIG (reference sequence). The CDR3 DNA follows: TGTGCCTGTACAAGGTCGGGTGAAAAACTGTTTTTT. Its protein product is CACTRSGEKLFF.

The rearrangement joins TRBV6-5 to TRBJ2-7, with a tentative D call TRBD2 (6 bases). The length of the CDR3 is 15 residues. Trimming cost V 0 bases and J 6 bases, with 15 bases left between them. Germline V gene sequence: CDR1 MNHEY, CDR2 SVGAGI. The CDR3 reads CASSYSGPHGGEQYF. In DNA form, the CDR3 reads TGTGCCAGCAGTTACTCGGGTCCACACGGGGGCGAGCAGTACTTC.

Regarding this clone: This sample also contains other DNA sequences that code for the same CDR3. CDR3 coding DNA: TGCGCCAGCAGTCCGGGACCTGCGTCCCCTGAAGCTTTCTTT. Encoded protein: CASSPGPASPEAFF. The chain employs TRBV5-1 and TRBJ1-1, with a tentative D call TRBD1 (5 bases). V was pared by 5 bases and J by 6 bases, with 17 bases between. CDR1 is SGHRS, CDR2 YFSETQ, per germline. This CDR3 spans 14 amino acids. The full variable domain, completed using reference TRBV5-1 and TRBJ1-1, is KAGVTQTPRYLIKTRGQQVTLSCSPISGHRSVSWYQQTPGQGLQFLFEYFSETQRNKGNFPGRFSGRQFSNSRSEMNVSTLELGDSALYLCASSPGPASPEAFFGQGTRLTVV.

The rearrangement uses TRBV30 and TRBJ2-7; TRBD1 is a possible D gene (7 bases). This CDR3 has 12 amino acids. Germline CDR1 and CDR2: GTSNPN and SVGIG (reference sequence). Trimming pared 8 bases from V and 4 bases from J, leaving 15 bases between. This CDR3 is CAGKTGRYEQYF. CDR3 DNA sequence: TGTGCCGGAAAGACAGGGAGGTACGAGCAGTACTTC.

The chain combines TRBV6-1 with TRBJ2-2, with TRBD1 matching over 9 bases. After removal of 2 bases from V and 0 bases from J, the junction contained 1 base not matched to a gene. Germline V lookup: CDR1 MNHNS, CDR2 SASEGT. This CDR3 spans 16 amino acids. The CDR3 nucleotides read TGTGCCAGCAGTGAAAGGACAGGGGCGAACACCGGGGAGCTGTTTTTT. Amino acid sequence: CASSERTGANTGELFF.

J is TRBJ2-1 and V is TRBV6-5; 10 bases fit TRBD2. The germline V gene has CDR1 MNHEY and CDR2 SVGAGI. The junction had 6 bases not matched to a gene; V was cut back by 6 bases and J by 7 bases. The CDR3 is 14 amino acids. CDR3 in amino acids: CASSSGGAGNEQFF. The DNA of the CDR3 is TGTGCCAGCAGCAGCGGGGGGGCGGGAAATGAGCAGTTCTTC.